One sample yielded the 31 T cell receptor beta chains listed below, sequenced in a study of CD8+CD57+ T cells in acquired aplastic anemia. Genomic DNA served as template for TCR beta VDJ and CDR3 profiling. TCRdb reprocessed the reads with MiXCR, giving one entry per CDR3 protein. This table holds some 190,000 distinct CDR3 sequences, about half found once. Sequencing was carried out using sorted CD4+, CD8+, or CD8+CD57+ T cells (not recorded which) from PBMCs. All receptors come from a human donor in good health.

This clonotype was seen only once. A junction boundary mismatches the germline segment, possibly from a read error. J is TRBJ2-2 and V is TRBV7-9; weak D call: TRBD2 (5 bases). This CDR3 comprises 14 residues. Germline values: CDR1 SEHNR, CDR2 FQNEAQ (reference sequence). CDR3 loop: CACSLLVYGGELFF. CDR3 bases: TGTGCCTGCAGCTTACTAGTGTACGGCGGGGAGCTGTTTTTT.

This clonotype was picked up many times. V usage is TRBV7-1 and J usage is TRBJ2-1; 16 bases align to TRBD2. TRBV7-1 falls under the ORF class, with uncertain function. This CDR3 region has 18 residues. Losses at the gene ends were 2 bases for V and 7 bases for J; bases not matched to a gene: 8. The CDR3 loop reads CASSSPPGTSGGENEQFF. CDR3 nucleotide sequence: TGTGCCAGCAGCTCACCACCCGGGACTAGCGGGGGGGAAAATGAGCAGTTCTTC.

The rearrangement uses TRBV24-1 and TRBJ2-5; the D gene is possibly TRBD1 (6 bases). From germline, CDR1 is KGHDR and CDR2 SFDVKD. Trimming pared 3 bases from V and 2 bases from J, leaving 9 bases between. The CDR3 contains 14 residues. The CDR3 nucleotides read TGTGCCACCAGTGATCCAGGACAGCAAGAGACCCAGTACTTC. Encoded protein: CATSDPGQQETQYF.

The chain carries TRBV29-1 and TRBJ2-1; maybe TRBD2 (5 bases). V lost 3 bases and J 5 bases, leaving 14 bases between the germline ends. Germline values: CDR1 SQVTM, CDR2 ANQGSEA. This CDR3 has 14 amino acids. The DNA for the CDR3 is TGCAGCGTTGATGCCGGGGATACGGACAATGAGCAGTTCTTC. As protein: CSVDAGDTDNEQFF.

At least ten counts were recorded for this clonotype. The chain is built from TRBV15 and TRBJ2-5, with TRBD2 as a possible D gene (5 bases). The CDR3 contains 17 residues. Germline values: CDR1 LNHNV, CDR2 YYDKDF (reference sequence). V was shortened by 3 bases and J by 1 base, with 18 bases between the two germline ends. The CDR3 bases are TGTGCCACCAGCAGGGATGCGGGTTCGGCAATCCAAGAGACCCAGTACTTC. Amino acid sequence: CATSRDAGSAIQETQYF.

There are a few counts of this clonotype. The chain is built from TRBV9 and TRBJ2-7; a weak D match, TRBD2 (6 bases). This CDR3 contains 12 residues. Germline-derived CDR1 and CDR2 are SGDLS and YYNGEE. The V gene lost 2 bases and the J gene lost 6 bases, with 9 bases spanning the gap. The CDR3 sequence is CASSVQGGEQYF. CDR3 bases: TGTGCCAGCAGCGTTCAGGGAGGCGAGCAGTACTTC. Combining the CDR3 with reference TRBV9 and TRBJ2-7 gives the whole variable domain DSGVTQTPKHLITATGQRVTLRCSPRSGDLSVYWYQQSLDQGLQFLIQYYNGEERAKGNILERFSAQQFPDLHSELNLSSLELGDSALYFCASSVQGGEQYFGPGTRLTVT.

The J gene is TRBJ1-1, the V gene TRBV2; TRBD1 agrees at 8 bases. Germline V gives CDR1 SNHLY, CDR2 FYNNEI. V was pared by 4 bases and J by 0 bases, with 10 bases of the junction left unmatched. CDR3 length equals 17 residues. CDR3 nucleotide sequence: TGTGCCAGCAGTGCACAGGGGGGACGGACAATGAACACTGAAGCTTTCTTT. Translated, it gives CASSAQGGRTMNTEAFF.

The table lists this clonotype with a few counts. Given a much more abundant clone one base away, this may be a read error. In DNA, the CDR3 is TGTGCCAGCAGCTCCTATAGCGGCGAGCAGTACTTC. Protein product: CASSSYSGEQYF. The genes are TRBV7-2 and TRBJ2-7, with a tentative D call TRBD2 (6 bases). The CDR3 spans 12 residues. Looked up from germline, CDR1 is SGHTA and CDR2 is FQGNSA. Trimming removed 4 bases at V and 6 bases at J, with 10 bases between.

This clonotype was counted many times. V gene TRBV6-1 combines with J gene TRBJ1-5; the D is unclear. The V gene's germline CDR1 is MNHNS and CDR2 SASEGT. The CDR3 has 12 residues. V was pared by 1 base and J by 7 bases, with 5 bases between. CDR3 in amino acids: CASSEGFQPQHF. The CDR3 DNA follows: TGTGCCAGCAGTGAAGGTTTCCAGCCCCAGCATTTT.

The chain recombines TRBV7-9 with TRBJ1-4; D remains unclear. The CDR3 consists of 15 residues. The V and J ends lost 6 bases and 3 bases respectively, with 14 bases between them. Germline values: CDR1 SEHNR, CDR2 FQNEAQ (reference sequence). CDR3 protein: CASSSQPGANEKLFF. CDR3 nucleotide sequence: TGTGCCAGCAGTTCACAGCCTGGGGCTAATGAAAAACTGTTTTTT.

The table lists this clonotype with many counts. The chain couples TRBV20-1 to TRBJ2-3; D perhaps matches TRBD2 (6 bases). The V gene's germline CDR1 is DFQATT and CDR2 SNEGSKA (reference sequence). With 6 bases removed from V and 10 bases from J, the gap between germline ends came to 14 bases. This CDR3 spans 11 amino acids. CDR3 in amino acids: CSADRGYAQYF. The CDR3 DNA reads as TGCAGTGCCGACCGGGGGTATGCGCAGTATTTT.

This clonotype showed up many times. The chain recombines TRBV6-1 with TRBJ2-7, with D possibly TRBD2 on 5 matching bases. With 6 bases removed from V and 4 bases from J, the gap between germline ends came to 10 bases. Germline values: CDR1 MNHNS, CDR2 SASEGT. CDR3 length: 12 residues. The CDR3 sequence: CASSPAGYEQYF. The CDR3 DNA sequence: TGTGCCAGCAGCCCGGCGGGTTACGAGCAGTACTTC.

Comments on this clonotype: A junction boundary mismatches the germline segment, possibly from a read error. The gene calls are TRBV7-6 and TRBJ2-7; 8 bases align to TRBD2. The CDR3 sequence is 13 residues long. Germline CDR1 and CDR2: SGHVS and FNYEAQ. This CDR3 reads CASRLAGSHEQYF. The CDR3 coding sequence is TGTGCCAGCAGGTTAGCGGGAAGCCACGAGCAGTACTTC.

This clonotype came up once. A much larger clone lies one base from this, so it may be a read error. The chain employs TRBV5-4 and TRBJ2-5, with 7 nucleotides matching TRBD1. Looked up from germline, CDR1 is SGHNT and CDR2 is YYREEE (reference sequence). The CDR3 consists of 14 residues. The CDR3 region has the DNA TGTGCCAGCAGCCGCGACAGGGCAGGAGAGACCCAGCACTTC. Protein sequence: CASSRDRAGETQHF.

The chain joins TRBV15 to TRBJ2-2; 7 bases are a match to TRBD2. V lost 6 bases and J lost 6; bases outside the gene matches: 4. The CDR3 runs 13 residues. Germline V gives CDR1 LNHNV, CDR2 YYDKDF (reference sequence). The DNA for the CDR3 is TGTGCCACCAGATGGGGACTACCCGGGGAGCTGTTTTTT. This translates into CATRWGLPGELFF. Supplemented by reference TRBV15 and TRBJ2-2, the full variable domain reads DAMVIQNPRYQVTQFGKPVTLSCSQTLNHNVMYWYQQKSSQAPKLLFHYYDKDFNNEADTPDNFQSRRPNTSFCFLDIRSPGLGDTAMYLCATRWGLPGELFFGEGSRLTVL.

The V and J genes are TRBV2 and TRBJ1-1, with TRBD1 matching over 9 bases. CDR1 and CDR2 (germline): SNHLY, FYNNEI. This CDR3 contains 14 residues. V lost 0 bases and J lost 10; bases outside the gene matches: 6. The CDR3 reads CASSEAPGQGRAFF. The CDR3, as DNA: TGTGCCAGCAGTGAAGCTCCGGGACAGGGAAGAGCTTTCTTT.

Many counts were recorded for this clonotype. The chain employs TRBV19 and TRBJ1-1, with D hard to call. Germline CDR1 and CDR2: LNHDA and SQIVND (reference sequence). This CDR3 region has 12 residues. The V end was cut by 5 bases, the J end by 7 bases, with 11 bases between. CDR3 amino acids: CASSPLRGEAFF. CDR3 nucleotides: TGTGCCAGTAGTCCCCTACGGGGTGAAGCTTTCTTT.

The chain carries TRBV12-3 or TRBV12-4 and TRBJ2-7; D possibly corresponds to TRBD1 (6 bases). Deletions cut 5 bases from V and 2 bases from J, with 16 bases between. CDR3 length equals 15 residues. The CDR3 is CASSPHRDTPYEQYF. In DNA, the CDR3 is TGTGCCAGCAGTCCCCACCGGGACACACCCTACGAGCAGTACTTC.

In its sample, this clonotype was seen many times. The gene calls are TRBV15 and TRBJ2-2, with 8 bases identical to TRBD2. V gave up 3 bases and J gave up 7 bases; unmatched junction bases: 13. The CDR3 has 17 amino acids. The germline CDR1 and CDR2 sequences are LNHNV and YYDKDF (reference sequence). The CDR3 nucleotides are TGTGCCACCAGCAGTGTGGCGGGGAGCGGGAGTGGCGGGGAGCTGTTTTTT. Amino acids: CATSSVAGSGSGGELFF.

V and J are TRBV19 and TRBJ1-6; D is undetermined. With 3 bases removed from V and 9 bases from J, the gap between germline ends came to 9 bases. This CDR3 comprises 13 residues. Germline CDR1 and CDR2: LNHDA and SQIVND (reference sequence). CDR3 in DNA: TGTGCCAGTAGTATGACCGGAAGTTCACCCCTCCACTTT. It specifies CASSMTGSSPLHF.

For this clonotype: A much larger clone sits a single nucleotide away, making a read error possible. The CDR3 region is CASSLPAATNTGELFF. The CDR3 DNA reads as TGCGCCAGCAGCTTGCCGGCGGCCACGAACACCGGGGAGCTGTTTTTT. The V call is TRBV5-1, the J call TRBJ2-2; D is unclear. V was cut by 1 base and J by 0 bases, with 10 bases left in between. This CDR3 is 16 amino acids long. Germline loops: CDR1 SGHRS, CDR2 YFSETQ. Full variable domain (rest looked up from reference TRBV5-1 and TRBJ2-2): KAGVTQTPRYLIKTRGQQVTLSCSPISGHRSVSWYQQTPGQGLQFLFEYFSETQRNKGNFPGRFSGRQFSNSRSEMNVSTLELGDSALYLCASSLPAATNTGELFFGEGSRLTVL.

This clonotype has just a few counts. The chain has TRBV2 and TRBJ2-7; tentatively, D is TRBD2 (6 bases). Germline V gene lookup returns CDR1 SNHLY and CDR2 FYNNEI. The V end lost 3 bases, the J end lost 5 bases, and 11 bases lay between the germline ends. The CDR3 loop spans 13 amino acids. Here the CDR3 DNA reads TGTGCCAGCAGTGATGGTGGGGGGAACGAGCAGTACTTC. It is translated as CASSDGGGNEQYF.

The genes are TRBV10-2 and TRBJ1-1; 8 nucleotides agree with TRBD1. The CDR3 sequence is 15 residues long. V shed 8 bases, J shed 5 bases, and the junction held 13 bases outside the gene matches. Germline CDR1 WSHSY, CDR2 SAAADI. The CDR3 DNA follows: TGCGCCAGCGGAGGACAGGGTTTGGCGGGGACTGAAGCTTTCTTT. Translated: CASGGQGLAGTEAFF.

This clonotype occurred many times. V gene TRBV2 combines with J gene TRBJ1-1; 7 bases match TRBD1. V lost 6 bases, J lost 1 base, and 8 bases stayed unmatched. CDR1 SNHLY and CDR2 FYNNEI come from the germline V gene. The CDR3 runs 15 residues. Written as DNA, the CDR3 is TGTGCCAGCAGGCGGACAGGACCACCGAACACTGAAGCTTTCTTT. It codes for CASRRTGPPNTEAFF.

This chain connects TRBV4-2 to TRBJ1-2, with a tentative D call TRBD1 (5 bases). CDR1 is LGHNA and CDR2 is YNFKEQ in the germline V gene. V lost 5 bases and J lost 4, with 20 bases in between. This CDR3 spans 16 amino acids. The CDR3 nucleotides are TGTGCCAGCAGCAAAGGCGATATTACAGGTGGCTATGGCTACACCTTC. As protein: CASSKGDITGGYGYTF.

The rearrangement uses TRBV2 and TRBJ1-3; no reliable D call. V shed 7 bases and J shed 0 bases, with 13 bases lying between them. CDR3 length: 15 amino acids. Germline V gene sequence: CDR1 SNHLY, CDR2 FYNNEI. CDR3: CASKASPTSGNTIYF. CDR3 nucleotide sequence: TGTGCCAGCAAAGCCAGCCCGACCTCTGGAAACACCATATATTTT.

The chain uses TRBV7-9 and TRBJ2-7, with 7 positions matching TRBD1. V lost 5 bases and J lost 3; bases outside the gene matches: 28. There are 21 residues in the CDR3. The germline V gene has CDR1 SEHNR and CDR2 FQNEAQ (reference sequence). The CDR3 spells CASSPTHRGPGRGWMSYEQYF. CDR3 nucleotide sequence: TGTGCCAGCAGCCCAACCCACAGGGGTCCAGGGCGAGGTTGGATGAGCTACGAGCAGTACTTC.

This clonotype was picked up many times. The V and J genes are TRBV14 and TRBJ2-7; D call uncertain. V lost 0 bases to trimming and J lost 3 bases, with 6 bases between them. CDR1 is SGHDN, CDR2 FVKESK, per germline. This CDR3 is built from 13 residues. The CDR3 DNA reads TGTGCCAGCAGCCAAGATCTTCTCTACGAGCAGTACTTC. Residues: CASSQDLLYEQYF. The full variable domain, with the rest looked up from reference TRBV14 and TRBJ2-7, is EAGVTQFPSHSVIEKGQTVTLRCDPISGHDNLYWYRRVMGKEIKFLLHFVKESKQDESGMPNNRFLAERTGGTYSTLKVQPAELEDSGVYFCASSQDLLYEQYFGPGTRLTVT.

This clonotype occurred many times. The chain carries TRBV7-8 and TRBJ2-7, with D tentatively TRBD2 (6 bases). This CDR3 spans 15 amino acids. V lost 0 bases and J 3 bases, leaving 12 bases between the germline ends. The germline V gene has CDR1 SGHVS and CDR2 FQNEAQ. CDR3 nucleotide sequence: TGTGCCAGCAGCTTAGCGGGGGGACCGAGCTACGAGCAGTACTTC. Translation: CASSLAGGPSYEQYF.

The chain links TRBV6-5 to TRBJ1-1; D might be TRBD1 (6 bases). This CDR3 comprises 13 residues. V was trimmed by 0 bases and J by 6 bases, leaving 8 bases between them. Germline-derived CDR1 and CDR2 are MNHEY and SVGAGI. For the CDR3, the DNA is TGTGCCAGCAGTTACTCGAGGGGGGCTGAAGCTTTCTTT. Translation: CASSYSRGAEAFF.

This chain uses TRBV24-1 with TRBJ2-5; 10 nucleotides match TRBD1. Losses at the gene ends were 0 bases for V and 4 bases for J; bases not matched to a gene: 7. Germline V gene lookup returns CDR1 KGHDR and CDR2 SFDVKD. The CDR3 runs to 17 residues. The CDR3 region is CATSDLDRGQRSETQYF. DNA of the CDR3: TGTGCCACCAGTGATTTGGACAGGGGGCAACGGTCAGAGACCCAGTACTTC.